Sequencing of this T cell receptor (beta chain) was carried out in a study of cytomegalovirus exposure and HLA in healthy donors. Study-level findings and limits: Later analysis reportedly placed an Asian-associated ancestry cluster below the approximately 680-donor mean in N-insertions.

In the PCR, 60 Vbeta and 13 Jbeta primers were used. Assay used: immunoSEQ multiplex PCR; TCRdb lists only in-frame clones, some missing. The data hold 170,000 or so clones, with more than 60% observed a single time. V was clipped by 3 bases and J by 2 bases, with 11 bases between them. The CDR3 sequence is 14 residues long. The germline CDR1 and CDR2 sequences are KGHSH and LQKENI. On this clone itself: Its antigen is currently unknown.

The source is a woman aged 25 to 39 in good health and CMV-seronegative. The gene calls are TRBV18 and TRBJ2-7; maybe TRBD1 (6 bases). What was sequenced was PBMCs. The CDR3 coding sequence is TGTGCCAGCTCACCCGGGACACACACCTACGAGCAGTACTTC. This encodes CASSPGTHTYEQYF.